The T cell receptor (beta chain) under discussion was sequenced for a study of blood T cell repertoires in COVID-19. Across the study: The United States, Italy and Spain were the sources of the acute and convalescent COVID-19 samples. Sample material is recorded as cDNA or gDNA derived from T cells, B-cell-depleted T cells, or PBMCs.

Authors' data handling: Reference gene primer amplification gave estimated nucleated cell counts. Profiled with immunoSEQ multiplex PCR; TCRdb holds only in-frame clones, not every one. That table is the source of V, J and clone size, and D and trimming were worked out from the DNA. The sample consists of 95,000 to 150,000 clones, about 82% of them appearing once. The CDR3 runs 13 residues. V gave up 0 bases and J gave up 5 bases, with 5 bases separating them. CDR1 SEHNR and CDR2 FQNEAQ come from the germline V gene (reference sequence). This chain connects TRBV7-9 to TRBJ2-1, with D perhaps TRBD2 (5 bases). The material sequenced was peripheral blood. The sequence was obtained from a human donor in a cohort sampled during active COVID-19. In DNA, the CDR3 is TGTGCCAGCAGCTTAGCGCGGGACAATGAGCAGTTCTTC. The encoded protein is CASSLARDNEQFF. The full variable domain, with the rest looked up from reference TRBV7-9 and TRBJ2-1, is DTGVSQNPRHKITKRGQNVTFRCDPISEHNRLYWYRQTLGQGPEFLTYFQNEAQLEKSRLLSDRFSAERPKGSFSTLEIQRTEQGDSAMYLCASSLARDNEQFFGPGTRLTVL.